This T cell receptor (beta chain) was sequenced in a study of cytomegalovirus exposure and HLA in healthy donors (dated by TCRdb to between 2016 and 2019). For the study in its entirety: An earlier analysis of approximately 640 of the donors reported 250 to 350 Gb of sequence data and some 100 million unique TCR beta sequences from around 200 million T cells. Approximately 300 gigabases of sequencing data and 70 million to 85 million unique TCR sequences were included in an early release covering 550 to 800 HLA-typed donors. Of the roughly 400 genotyped donors, about 80% fell in the genetic ancestry cluster associated with self-reported Caucasian donors. The study was designed to test whether signatures of past pathogen exposure could be identified by cataloging public T cell receptors. The study used immunosequencing to profile the T cell repertoires of 670 or so subjects and linked those repertoires to cytomegalovirus serostatus. Besides the first cohort of more than 650 subjects, a separate validation cohort made up of roughly 130 different subjects was used. The study combined high-throughput TCR immunosequencing, statistical association of individual TCRs with disease status, and machine learning to predict cytomegalovirus infection status. A later analysis re-examined previously published TCR beta repertoires from several hundred donors and added high-resolution HLA genotyping to investigate patterns of TCR occurrence. The later analysis used no new phenotypic data to find candidate immune exposures, relying instead on TCR beta sequences and their occurrence across donors. To decide whether each TCR beta V gene segment behaved as functional or pseudogenic, an earlier analysis of some 600 of the donors relied on high-throughput TCR beta sequencing. Alongside the repertoire data, information on donor age, sex, ethnicity and CMV serostatus was compiled. A later genetic analysis used genome-wide SNP genotypes for about three fifths of the roughly 700 donors, treating that subset as a discovery cohort. All discovery cohort repertoires had been generated on a single sequencing platform. HLA typing covered class I and class II loci at four-digit resolution. Typing coverage differed by locus: A, B, C, DRB1 and DQB1 were typed in roughly 629-630 donors, DQA1 in around 500, DPA1 in approximately 600, and DPB1 in 472. Because of strong linkage in the cohort, four or five DR-DQ haplotypes were treated as single units for association and clustering. Among some 400 genotyped donors of the cohort, an average of roughly 230,000 unique TCR beta nucleotide sequences was sequenced per donor, of which about 19% were non-productive. Overall study outcomes, separate from this receptor: In both the original and validation cohorts, the classifier was reported to diagnose cytomegalovirus status with high specificity and sensitivity. In a later analysis, HLA-associated TCR beta chains were found to be more clonally expanded and to have lower generation probabilities than equally common non-associated chains. Sequencing depth was assumed to be roughly uniform across donors in the presence/absence analyses, though that assumption may not hold. Correlated functional status among segregating V segments might reflect linkage disequilibrium, but an unknown experimental factor could not be ruled out. A later analysis found that most CMV-associated TCR beta chains appeared HLA-restricted, with HLA associations seemingly driven largely by CMV exposure. A total of about 150 TCR beta chains were listed by the study as associated with cytomegalovirus. In a later analysis, several top co-occurrence clusters were reported to appear linked to parvovirus B19, influenza, CMV and Epstein-Barr virus. A later analysis found that TCR association rates varied across HLA loci, with DRB1 alleles showing the most associated TCRs and HLA-C alleles the fewest. Assigning TCR associations to individual alleles was difficult when HLA alleles, especially DR and DQ, strongly co-occurred. In an earlier analysis of more than 450 of the donors, most TCR beta V segments were observed in productive rearrangements about 90% or about 30% of the time, broadly matching IMGT annotations. In vitro tests confirmed that three of the cytomegalovirus-associated TCR beta chains recognize cytomegalovirus antigens. HLA typing was unavailable for some donors at each locus, so association tests used only the typed subset. The 87-base-pair reads could not distinguish some IMGT-functional V segments, including TRBV6-2 and TRBV6-3, so those segments were excluded. It was suggested by the authors that the approach could potentially be generalized to other disease states and immunological phenotypes. Most TCR sequences were seen in very few donors, while some public TCRs were found in many individuals. A later genetic analysis reported fewer N-insertions in productive TCRs among donors in an Asian-associated ancestry cluster than the roughly 640-donor mean. A cluster of highly shared sequence variants was judged likely to be a technical artifact of the sequencing pipeline. In a later analysis, some 17,000 TCR beta sequences were associated with specific HLA alleles at a false discovery rate of 0.05. Roughly 15 rarely observed V segments, including chromosome 9 orphons, were excluded from the earlier analysis of approximately 600 of the donors because counts were too low. In a later genetic analysis, a missense DCLRE1C variant was associated with V-gene and J-gene trimming of TCR beta chains, and the association was replicated in an independent cohort. Immune exposure information for the cohort was limited to CMV serostatus. A further reported finding was that TCR beta sequences accurately predicted the HLA-A and HLA-B alleles for most subjects in the first cohort. In this cohort, only TCR beta chains were sequenced, and detectable features were limited by the absence of alpha or paired-chain data.

The cohort was made up of 500 to 850 healthy bone marrow donors. At the time of sampling, every cohort member was nominally healthy, though immune exposures that went unrecorded were likely present. The donor was CMV seropositive and was included in the group of approximately 300 seropositive cohort members. A peripheral blood sample was provided by each donor, and peripheral blood mononuclear cells were used for TCR beta sequencing. Genomic DNA extraction from the blood cell samples was performed with the Qiagen DNeasy Blood Extraction Kit. On this clone itself: Its antigen is currently not known. Base qualities were left out, and no much larger clone turns up one base away.

Libraries were constructed by the immunoSEQ multiplex PCR assay. For the multiplex PCR, a mixture combining 60 forward primers for TCR Vbeta segments and 13 reverse primers for TCR Jbeta segments was used. The CDR3 region of rearranged TCR beta genes was amplified from genomic DNA by a multiplex PCR assay. On the Illumina HiSeq System, the amplified TCR beta libraries were sequenced as 87-base-pair reads. Per the original workflow: A later analysis tallied approximately 87 million unique TCR beta chains across the 666 repertoires, and about 12 million of those chains were shared by two or more donors. To remove PCR and sequencing errors, raw reads were error-corrected and collapsed into unique sequences using a nearest-neighbor algorithm that merged closely related sequences. Alignment of CDR3 sequences to IMGT reference sequences was used to assign V, D and J gene segments. For a sequence to be retained, a match of at least six nucleotides was required to both a V gene segment and a J gene segment. Rearrangements were classified as productive when the CDR3 lacked stop codons and remained in frame with V and J, and all other rearrangements were classified as non-productive. CDR3 was defined by IMGT convention, running from the second conserved V-encoded cysteine to the conserved J-encoded phenylalanine. The earlier analysis of 587 of the donors excluded sequences that lacked an unambiguous match to a single V gene segment. In an earlier analysis of approximately 590 of the donors, V segments were called functional above 56.7% productive rearrangements and were called segregating when the between-donor standard deviation exceeded 5%. A statistical classification framework was built for diagnosing cytomegalovirus status from the catalog of TCR beta chain sequences. In a later analysis, TCR nucleotide sequences were compared against IMGT/GENE-DB human TR gene sequences so that V and J genes could be assigned. In a later analysis, CDR3 sequences and most-parsimonious VDJ recombination scenarios were assigned using the TCRdist pipeline. In a later analysis, each TCR beta chain was defined by its CDR3 amino acid sequence together with its V-gene family, and reads without a unique V-gene family were excluded. To address suspected cross-contamination and a sequencing artifact, a later analysis removed a few hundred highly shared, low-generation-probability nucleotide sequences. In a later analysis, a clonal expansion index for each public chain was calculated from normalized within-repertoire ranks of inferred template counts. In a later analysis, generation probabilities were computed with a VDJ recombination model fitted to out-of-frame rearrangements, and the resulting probabilities were checked against IGoR. In a later analysis, TCR-TCR, TCR-HLA and TCR-CMV co-occurrence was scored with hypergeometric tests, and a repertoire-size bias correction was applied to TCR pairs. In a later analysis, false discovery rates were estimated by permuting HLA or CMV assignments 20 times. In a later analysis, co-occurring TCRs were grouped with DBSCAN, and TCRdist sequence similarity was added when clustering was performed within HLA-allele-positive subsets. Co-occurrence clustering excluded repertoires with fewer than 30,000 or more than 120,000 public chains, plus five with anomalous nucleotide sharing. TCRdb mirrors the immuneACCESS table, restricted to in-frame sequences. Some clones are absent from its copies; in checked studies, under half trace to an unresolved V gene, and the reason for the others is unknown. The DNA was the basis for D and trimming; V, J and clone size are from that table. Recorded for this sample are around 140,000 clones; about 79% of them occurred a single time. About 1.7% of the sample is taken by the ten largest.

The germline V gene (reference sequence) sets CDR1 to MNHNY and CDR2 to SVGAGI. From the cysteine through the phenylalanine, the CDR3 covers 14 amino acids. The entry retains the CDR3 DNA only, 42 bases that are in frame from base 1. V loses 2 bases of germline sequence and J loses 5 bases, and the interval between the two ends is 12 bases. Sequences were obtained from PBMCs. Rearrangement joined TRBV6-6 to TRBJ2-5; the D gene is perhaps TRBD1, from 6 matching bases. The receptor's source is a female donor in good health and CMV-seropositive. At the DNA level, the sequence is TGTGCCAGCAGTTACCGACAGGAAGGGGAGACCCAGTACTTC. Protein translation: CASSYRQEGETQYF.